Listed below are T cell receptor beta chains from one sample, sequenced in a study of T cell responses to AZD1222 COVID-19 vaccine. TCRdb's copy holds only in-frame clones and misses some; the assay was immunoSEQ multiplex PCR. The profile shows more than 75,000 clones, around 89% of them singletons. Sequenced here: peripheral blood, sampled on day 0 of AZD1222 vaccination. These receptors were obtained from an adult in good health. The CDR3 runs from the conserved cysteine through the conserved F or W. The D gene is left open where the match is weak. A clone size is listed for some rows: how often the clone was seen (once, few, many), or a class if it is expanded.

j_gene: TRBJ1-1
d_gene: NA
abundance: NA
v_gene: TRBV6-6
CDR3nt: TGTGCCAGCAGTTACAATGGGGGCGACACTGAAGCTTTCTTT
CDR3aa: CASSYNGGDTEAFF

j_gene: TRBJ2-3
d_gene: TRBD2
abundance: NA
v_gene: TRBV19
CDR3nt: TGTGCCAGTAGTATGAGTGTTGTTAGCGGGGGAAATACGCAGTATTTT
CDR3aa: CASSMSVVSGGNTQYF

j_gene: TRBJ2-2
d_gene: NA
abundance: NA
v_gene: TRBV12-5
CDR3nt: TGTGCTAGTGCCGCCACCGGGGAGCTGTTTTTT
CDR3aa: CASAATGELFF

j_gene: TRBJ2-5
d_gene: TRBD1
abundance: NA
v_gene: TRBV28
CDR3nt: TGTGCCAGCAGTCGGGGGGACAGGGCTCAAGAGACCCAGTACTTC
CDR3aa: CASSRGDRAQETQYF

j_gene: TRBJ2-3
d_gene: NA
abundance: NA
v_gene: TRBV11-3
CDR3nt: TGTGCCAGCAGCCCGGACGTTTTCACAGATACGCAGTATTTT
CDR3aa: CASSPDVFTDTQYF

j_gene: TRBJ1-5
d_gene: NA
abundance: NA
v_gene: TRBV4-1
CDR3nt: TGCGCCAGCAGTCGGGGTAGCAATCAGCCCCAGCATTTT
CDR3aa: CASSRGSNQPQHF

j_gene: TRBJ2-7
d_gene: NA
abundance: NA
v_gene: TRBV4-2
CDR3nt: TGTGCCAGCAGCCACACTAAGTCTAGTACGGTTAACGAGCAGTACTTC
CDR3aa: CASSHTKSSTVNEQYF

j_gene: TRBJ1-2
d_gene: NA
abundance: NA
v_gene: TRBV12-3/TRBV12-4
CDR3nt: TGTGCCAGCAGTTTTAACAGCTACTATGGCTACACCTTC
CDR3aa: CASSFNSYYGYTF

j_gene: TRBJ2-7
d_gene: TRBD1
abundance: NA
v_gene: TRBV7-9
CDR3nt: TGTGCCAGCAGCGGGCCGGGGACAGGAGCGGTGCAGTACTTC
CDR3aa: CASSGPGTGAVQYF

j_gene: TRBJ1-5
d_gene: TRBD1
abundance: NA
v_gene: TRBV6-5
CDR3nt: TGTGCCAGCAGTTACGGACAGGGCAATCAGCCCCAGCATTTT
CDR3aa: CASSYGQGNQPQHF

j_gene: TRBJ2-7
d_gene: TRBD2
abundance: NA
v_gene: TRBV6-5
CDR3nt: TGTGCCAGCAGTACAACTAGCGGGGTCTCCTACGAGCAGTACTTC
CDR3aa: CASSTTSGVSYEQYF

j_gene: TRBJ1-4
d_gene: NA
abundance: NA
v_gene: TRBV28
CDR3nt: TGTGCCATCAGAGACAGTTTGGTTAATGAAAAACTGTTTTTT
CDR3aa: CAIRDSLVNEKLFF

j_gene: TRBJ1-2
d_gene: NA
abundance: NA
v_gene: TRBV12-3/TRBV12-4
CDR3nt: TGTGCCAGCAGTTTCGCGGGATCCTATGGCTACACCTTC
CDR3aa: CASSFAGSYGYTF

j_gene: TRBJ2-1
d_gene: NA
abundance: NA
v_gene: TRBV7-2
CDR3nt: TGTGCCAGCATTAAGATGGGTGGCCCCTACAATGAGCAGTTCTTC
CDR3aa: CASIKMGGPYNEQFF

j_gene: TRBJ1-4
d_gene: NA
abundance: once
v_gene: TRBV10-3
CDR3nt: TGTGCCATCAGTGACCCATTGAAGGGATCAACTAATGAAAAACTGTTTTTT
CDR3aa: CAISDPLKGSTNEKLFF

j_gene: TRBJ1-1
d_gene: NA
abundance: NA
v_gene: TRBV18
CDR3nt: TGTGCCAGCTCAACGCGCAGGGAGGTTGAAGCTTTCTTT
CDR3aa: CASSTRREVEAFF

j_gene: TRBJ2-2
d_gene: NA
abundance: NA
v_gene: TRBV6-6
CDR3nt: TGTGCCAGCTGGGCCACCGGGGAGCTGTTTTTT
CDR3aa: CASWATGELFF

j_gene: TRBJ2-1
d_gene: NA
abundance: NA
v_gene: TRBV28
CDR3nt: TGTGCCAGCACTAGCGTCTACAATGAGCAGTTCTTC
CDR3aa: CASTSVYNEQFF

j_gene: TRBJ1-5
d_gene: TRBD1
abundance: few
v_gene: TRBV2
CDR3nt: TGTGCCAGCAGCCGACAGGGGAGCAATCAGCCCCAGCATTTT
CDR3aa: CASSRQGSNQPQHF

j_gene: TRBJ1-1
d_gene: TRBD1
abundance: NA
v_gene: TRBV27
CDR3nt: TGTGCCAGCAGCACCGGGACAGGGTATTTGGCTGAAGCTTTCTTT
CDR3aa: CASSTGTGYLAEAFF

j_gene: TRBJ2-3
d_gene: TRBD2
abundance: once
v_gene: TRBV5-4
CDR3nt: TGTGCCAGCAGCTCGGGGGGGGGCCGCCGGAACACAGATACGCAGTATTTT
CDR3aa: CASSSGGGRRNTDTQYF

j_gene: TRBJ2-2
d_gene: TRBD2
abundance: NA
v_gene: TRBV6-6
CDR3nt: TGTGCCAGCAGTCGAACCCTGACTAGCGGGAGAGGCACCGGGGAGCTGTTTTTT
CDR3aa: CASSRTLTSGRGTGELFF

j_gene: TRBJ1-2
d_gene: TRBD1
abundance: NA
v_gene: TRBV7-2
CDR3nt: TGTGCCAGCAGCCCTGGGACAGGCGGAATCTATGGCTACACCTTC
CDR3aa: CASSPGTGGIYGYTF

j_gene: TRBJ1-1
d_gene: TRBD1
abundance: few
v_gene: TRBV30
CDR3nt: TGTGCCTGGAGACCGGGACAGGGGTTTATGGGGGCTTTCTTT
CDR3aa: CAWRPGQGFMGAFF

j_gene: TRBJ1-4
d_gene: NA
abundance: NA
v_gene: TRBV5-1
CDR3nt: TGCGCCAGCAGGCGGACAACTAATGAAAAACTGTTTTTT
CDR3aa: CASRRTTNEKLFF

j_gene: TRBJ1-2
d_gene: TRBD1
abundance: NA
v_gene: TRBV6-2/TRBV6-3
CDR3nt: TGTGCCAGCAGTCCAGGGACAGGGGTATCCTTGGAGTTC
CDR3aa: CASSPGTGVSLEF

j_gene: TRBJ2-2
d_gene: NA
abundance: NA
v_gene: TRBV7-3
CDR3nt: TGTGCCAGCAGCTTACAGGGATACACCGGGGAGCTGTTTTTT
CDR3aa: CASSLQGYTGELFF

j_gene: TRBJ1-6
d_gene: TRBD1
abundance: NA
v_gene: TRBV5-1
CDR3nt: TGCGCCAGCAGCCCCTTAGGGACAGGAGCTTCACCCCTCCACTTT
CDR3aa: CASSPLGTGASPLHF

j_gene: TRBJ1-5
d_gene: NA
abundance: few
v_gene: TRBV27
CDR3nt: TGTGCCAGCAGTCCCCGGGATGGGGACCGGGGACAGCCCCAGCATTTT
CDR3aa: CASSPRDGDRGQPQHF

j_gene: TRBJ1-2
d_gene: NA
abundance: NA
v_gene: TRBV5-6
CDR3nt: TGTGCCAGCAACCCTCGGGGGGTTTATTCGTTGGATGGCTACACCTTC
CDR3aa: CASNPRGVYSLDGYTF

j_gene: TRBJ2-7
d_gene: NA
abundance: NA
v_gene: TRBV28
CDR3nt: TGTGCCAGCAGCTTCCGTCACGCTACATACGAGCAGTACTTC
CDR3aa: CASSFRHATYEQYF

j_gene: TRBJ2-1
d_gene: TRBD2
abundance: NA
v_gene: TRBV9
CDR3nt: TGTGCCAGCAGCGTAGATTTGGGAGGGCCTCGGAATGAGCAGTTCTTC
CDR3aa: CASSVDLGGPRNEQFF

j_gene: TRBJ1-1
d_gene: NA
abundance: NA
v_gene: TRBV28
CDR3nt: TGTGCCAGCAGTGGAGGAAACCTGGGGGACACTGAAGCTTTCTTT
CDR3aa: CASSGGNLGDTEAFF

j_gene: TRBJ2-1
d_gene: NA
abundance: NA
v_gene: TRBV5-1
CDR3nt: TGCGCCAGCAGCTTGGCTCCCGGCGGCAATGAGCAGTTCTTC
CDR3aa: CASSLAPGGNEQFF

j_gene: TRBJ1-3
d_gene: TRBD1
abundance: NA
v_gene: TRBV18
CDR3nt: TGTGCCAGCTCACCTGACAGGGCTGGAAACACCATATATTTT
CDR3aa: CASSPDRAGNTIYF

j_gene: TRBJ2-7
d_gene: NA
abundance: NA
v_gene: TRBV28
CDR3nt: TGTGCCAGCAGTTTATGGGGAGGCAGGAGCTACGAGCAGTACTTC
CDR3aa: CASSLWGGRSYEQYF

j_gene: TRBJ2-1
d_gene: NA
abundance: NA
v_gene: TRBV12-3/TRBV12-4
CDR3nt: TGTGCCAGCAGATCAGGGGTTGGCCATGAGCAGTTCTTC
CDR3aa: CASRSGVGHEQFF

j_gene: TRBJ1-2
d_gene: NA
abundance: NA
v_gene: TRBV18
CDR3nt: TGTGCCAGCTCACCACCAGGGGGAAACTATGGCTACACCTTC
CDR3aa: CASSPPGGNYGYTF

j_gene: TRBJ2-1
d_gene: TRBD1
abundance: NA
v_gene: TRBV5-1
CDR3nt: TGCGCCAGCAGGGGACAGCACAATGAGCAGTTCTTC
CDR3aa: CASRGQHNEQFF

j_gene: TRBJ2-1
d_gene: NA
abundance: NA
v_gene: TRBV7-2
CDR3nt: TGTGCCAGCAGCTTAGCCCCCAGTAACGACAATGAGCAGTTCTTC
CDR3aa: CASSLAPSNDNEQFF

j_gene: TRBJ2-5
d_gene: NA
abundance: NA
v_gene: TRBV5-4
CDR3nt: TGTGCCAGCAGCCTGGGGGGGCACGCAGGCCAAGAGACCCAGTACTTC
CDR3aa: CASSLGGHAGQETQYF

j_gene: TRBJ2-5
d_gene: NA
abundance: NA
v_gene: TRBV7-2
CDR3nt: TGTGCCAGCAGCCGGGGCCGCCAAGAGACCCAGTACTTC
CDR3aa: CASSRGRQETQYF

j_gene: TRBJ1-2
d_gene: TRBD1
abundance: NA
v_gene: TRBV6-1
CDR3nt: TGTGCCAGCAGTGAATGGGGCAGGGGGAGGGCTAACTATGGCTACACCTTC
CDR3aa: CASSEWGRGRANYGYTF

j_gene: TRBJ2-6
d_gene: NA
abundance: NA
v_gene: TRBV12-3/TRBV12-4
CDR3nt: TGTGCCAGCAGGGGCTCTGGGGCCAACGTCCTGACTTTC
CDR3aa: CASRGSGANVLTF

j_gene: TRBJ1-2
d_gene: NA
abundance: NA
v_gene: TRBV7-3
CDR3nt: TGTGCCAGCAGCTCCAGCGGGGGACGGGACGGCTACACCTTC
CDR3aa: CASSSSGGRDGYTF

j_gene: TRBJ2-4
d_gene: NA
abundance: NA
v_gene: TRBV15
CDR3nt: TGTGCCACCAGCACCTATACGCTAGCCAAAAACATTCAGTACTTC
CDR3aa: CATSTYTLAKNIQYF

j_gene: TRBJ2-1
d_gene: NA
abundance: NA
v_gene: TRBV15
CDR3nt: TGTGCCACCGGGGCAGGCCAAAGCTCCTACAATGAGCAGTTCTTC
CDR3aa: CATGAGQSSYNEQFF

j_gene: TRBJ2-3
d_gene: TRBD2
abundance: NA
v_gene: TRBV10-3
CDR3nt: TGTGCCATCGCCCCTCAGCGGGAAAGCACAGATACGCAGTATTTT
CDR3aa: CAIAPQRESTDTQYF

j_gene: TRBJ1-3
d_gene: NA
abundance: NA
v_gene: TRBV5-1
CDR3nt: TGCGCCAGCAAGGAATCTCCACGAAACACCATATATTTT
CDR3aa: CASKESPRNTIYF

j_gene: TRBJ2-1
d_gene: NA
abundance: once
v_gene: TRBV5-8
CDR3nt: TGTGCCAGCAGCTTGGCCCGGGGGGCAGGGTCCTACAATGAGCAGTTCTTC
CDR3aa: CASSLARGAGSYNEQFF